These 2 T cell receptor beta chains were all obtained from the same sample, sequenced in a study of chemoradiotherapy in HPV16-positive cancers. Profiling relied on immunoSEQ multiplex PCR, and the TCRdb table lists in-frame clones only, not all of them. The sample consists of 9,500 to 15,000 clones, 78% of them appearing once. Sampling was done from a patient who underwent chemoradiotherapy. The receptors originated from a human donor with HPV-associated anogenital cancer.

The chain recombines TRBV7-9 with TRBJ2-5; D is undetermined. V was clipped by 4 bases and J by 2 bases, with 5 bases between them. The CDR3 has 12 amino acids. The V gene's germline CDR1 is SEHNR and CDR2 FQNEAQ (reference sequence). CDR3 protein: CASSSLQETQYF. CDR3 in DNA: TGTGCCAGCAGCTCTCTTCAAGAGACCCAGTACTTC.

The chain couples TRBV7-2 to TRBJ1-1; D is unclear. Trimming took 5 bases from V and 0 from J, leaving 16 bases between them. CDR1 and CDR2 from the germline V gene are SGHTA and FQGNSA. The CDR3 runs 16 residues. CDR3 sequence reads: CASSTHPPGMNTEAFF. For the CDR3, the DNA is TGTGCCAGCAGCACCCATCCGCCGGGCATGAACACTGAAGCTTTCTTT.